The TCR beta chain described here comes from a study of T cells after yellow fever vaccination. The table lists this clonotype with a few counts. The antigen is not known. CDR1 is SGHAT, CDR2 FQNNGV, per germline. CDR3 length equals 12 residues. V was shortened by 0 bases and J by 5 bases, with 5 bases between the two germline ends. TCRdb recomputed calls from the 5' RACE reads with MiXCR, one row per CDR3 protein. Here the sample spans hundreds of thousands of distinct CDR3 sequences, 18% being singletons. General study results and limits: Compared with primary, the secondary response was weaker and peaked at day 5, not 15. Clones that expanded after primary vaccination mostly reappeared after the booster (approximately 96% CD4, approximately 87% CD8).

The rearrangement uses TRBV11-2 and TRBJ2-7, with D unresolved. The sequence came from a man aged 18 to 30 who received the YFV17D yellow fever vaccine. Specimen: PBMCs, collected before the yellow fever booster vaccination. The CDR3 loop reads CASSLEYHEQYV. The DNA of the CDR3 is TGTGCCAGCAGCTTAGAGTACCACGAGCAGTACGTC.